Below, one T cell receptor (beta chain) is given with its context. Its antigen is unknown. One end of the junction is discordant with germline, which a read error may explain. This entry comes from a study of OX40 agonist ivuxolimab in advanced cancers. For the study at large: Ivuxolimab, an antibody acting as an agonist of OX40 (CD134), was used to treat patients. Partial responses were seen in three patients, one with hepatocellular carcinoma and two with cutaneous melanoma. Study-wide results and limits: Clones of CD4+ and CD8+ blood T cells grew by week 6 at doses of 0.1 to 3.0 mg/kg.

The length of the CDR3 is 16 residues. The germline gives CDR1 MNHEY, CDR2 SMNVEV (reference sequence). Produced via immunoSEQ multiplex PCR; TCRdb's table is partial and in-frame only. The data contain about 89,000 clones, about 86% of them singletons. Individuals having autoimmune disease history or systemic immunosuppression were not enrolled. Sequencing was performed on CD4+ or CD8+ T cells sorted from blood, taken in a trial of the OX40 agonist ivuxolimab. The origin of this receptor is an adult with an advanced solid tumor such as melanoma, head and neck, liver or kidney cancer. The genes are TRBV27 and TRBJ2-3; tentatively, D is TRBD1 (6 bases). In DNA, the CDR3 is TGTGCCAGCAGATTATATGGCAGGGGCGGCACAGATACGCAGTATTTT. Protein product: CASRLYGRGGTDTQYF.